The 10 T cell receptor beta chains presented below share a single source sample, sequenced in a study of radiotherapy plus CTLA-4 blockade in lung cancer. Data came from immunoSEQ multiplex PCR; TCRdb stores just in-frame clones and leaves some out. The repertoire includes more than 75,000 clones, roughly 74% of them detected once, and approximately 2.8% sits in the top ten. This sample comprised peripheral blood, obtained from a patient treated with radiotherapy plus ipilimumab. Receptors originate from a human donor with non-small cell lung cancer who had a partial response to radiotherapy plus ipilimumab. Some clones in this sample may be carry-over from other donors' samples.

Here the CDR3 reads CATSRARVGPYEQYF. The CDR3 DNA sequence: TGTGCCACCAGCAGAGCCCGAGTGGGGCCCTACGAGCAGTACTTC. The rearrangement links TRBV15 to TRBJ2-7; D may be TRBD1 (5 bases). CDR1 is LNHNV, CDR2 YYDKDF, per germline (reference sequence). The CDR3 is 15 amino acids. V dropped 1 base and J dropped 2 bases, with 12 bases sitting between them.

The chain is built from TRBV7-3 and TRBJ2-1; 11 bases match TRBD2. After removal of 5 bases from V and 4 bases from J, the junction contained 13 bases not matched to a gene. The CDR3 covers 18 residues. Germline V gene lookup returns CDR1 SGHTA and CDR2 FQGTGA. CDR3 sequence reads: CASSPQTFSGGVYNEQFF. The DNA of the CDR3 is TGTGCCAGCAGCCCGCAGACCTTTAGCGGGGGGGTATACAATGAGCAGTTCTTC.

J is TRBJ1-1 and V is TRBV4-3; D is possibly TRBD1 (6 bases). Germline loops: CDR1 LGHNA, CDR2 YSLEER. V gave up 1 base and J gave up 4 bases, with 19 bases separating them. There are 17 residues in the CDR3. The CDR3 spells CASSQAPGGGAATEAFF. The DNA for the CDR3 is TGCGCCAGCAGCCAAGCTCCCGGGGGGGGCGCGGCCACTGAAGCTTTCTTT.

V usage is TRBV19 and J usage is TRBJ2-7; perhaps TRBD1 as D (5 bases). V was cut by 4 bases and J by 4 bases, with 11 bases left in between. The CDR3 is made up of 13 amino acids. The germline V gene encodes CDR1 LNHDA and CDR2 SQIVND (reference sequence). CDR3 protein: CASSTQGWYEQYF. DNA of the CDR3: TGTGCCAGTAGTACCCAGGGTTGGTACGAGCAGTACTTC.

The rearrangement links TRBV7-7 to TRBJ2-7; possibly TRBD1 for D (6 bases). The germline gives CDR1 SSHAT, CDR2 FNYEAQ (reference sequence). Trimming took 2 bases from V and 1 from J, leaving 9 bases between them. The CDR3 loop spans 14 amino acids. The DNA for the CDR3 is TGTGCCAGCAGCTTACACAGGGAGTCCTACGAGCAGTACTTC. Translating it yields CASSLHRESYEQYF.

This chain connects TRBV6-1 to TRBJ2-7; 11 bases fit TRBD1. With V trimmed by 3 bases and J by 2 bases, 6 bases remained unmatched. CDR3 size: 16 residues. Germline loops: CDR1 MNHNS, CDR2 SASEGT. The DNA for the CDR3 is TGTGCCAGCAGTGATATCGGGGGACAGGGGGCCTACGAGCAGTACTTC. It is translated as CASSDIGGQGAYEQYF.

This clone has only a few counts. The rearrangement joins TRBV27 to TRBJ1-6; TRBD1 is a possible D gene (6 bases). This CDR3 region has 15 residues. Trimming stripped 3 bases from V and 7 bases from J, with 13 bases between. Germline CDR1 reads MNHEY; CDR2 reads SMNVEV (reference sequence). The CDR3 DNA follows: TGTGCCAGCAGTTTTACCAGACAGGCAAATTCACCCCTCCACTTT. Translation gives CASSFTRQANSPLHF.

This clone was counted once. V is TRBV10-1 and J is TRBJ1-1; tentative D call: TRBD1 (5 bases). V lost 8 bases, J lost 4 bases, and 14 bases lay in between. The germline CDR1 and CDR2 sequences are WNHNN and SYGVQD (reference sequence). The CDR3 spans 13 residues. The CDR3 sequence is CASANRQSTEAFF. The CDR3 DNA sequence: TGCGCCAGCGCAAACCGACAGAGCACTGAAGCTTTCTTT.

V gene TRBV5-5 combines with J gene TRBJ2-3; 8 nucleotides match TRBD2. Germline CDR1 SGHKS, CDR2 YYEKEE (reference sequence). CDR3 size: 14 residues. J was trimmed by 2 bases and V by 4 bases; bases with no gene match: 3. The CDR3 protein is CASSPGLATDTQYF. DNA for the CDR3: TGTGCCAGCAGCCCCGGACTAGCCACAGATACGCAGTATTTT.

The chain uses TRBV9 and TRBJ2-5, with 9 bases lining up with TRBD2. V was pared by 2 bases and J by 5 bases, with 13 bases of the junction left unmatched. The CDR3 has 17 amino acids. Germline CDR1 is SGDLS and CDR2 is YYNGEE. CDR3 region: CASSVGYGGGAPETQYF. The CDR3 DNA is TGTGCCAGCAGCGTGGGGTATGGCGGGGGGGCCCCGGAGACCCAGTACTTC. The variable domain in full, completed from reference TRBV9 and TRBJ2-5, reads DSGVTQTPKHLITATGQRVTLRCSPRSGDLSVYWYQQSLDQGLQFLIQYYNGEERAKGNILERFSAQQFPDLHSELNLSSLELGDSALYFCASSVGYGGGAPETQYFGPGTRLLVL.